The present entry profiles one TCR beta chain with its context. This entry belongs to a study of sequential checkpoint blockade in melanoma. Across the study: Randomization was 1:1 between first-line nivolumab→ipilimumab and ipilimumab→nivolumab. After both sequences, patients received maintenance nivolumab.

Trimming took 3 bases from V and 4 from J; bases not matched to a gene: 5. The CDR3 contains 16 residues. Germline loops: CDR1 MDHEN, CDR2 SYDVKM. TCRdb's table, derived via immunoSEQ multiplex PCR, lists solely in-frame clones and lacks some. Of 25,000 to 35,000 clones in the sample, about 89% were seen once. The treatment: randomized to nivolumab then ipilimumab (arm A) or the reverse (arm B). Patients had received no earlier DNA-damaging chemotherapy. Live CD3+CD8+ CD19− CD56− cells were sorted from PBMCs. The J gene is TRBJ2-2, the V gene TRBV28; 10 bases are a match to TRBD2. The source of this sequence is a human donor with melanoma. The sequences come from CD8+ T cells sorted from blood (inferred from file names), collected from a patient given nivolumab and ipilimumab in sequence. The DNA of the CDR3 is TGTGCCAGCAGTTTGGCTAGCGGGGGATTCACCGGGGAGCTGTTTTTT. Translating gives CASSLASGGFTGELFF.